This entry is about one T cell receptor beta chain. Its antigen is still unknown. Per-base qualities were not stored, and no clone one base away is much larger. The data derive from a study of blood T cell repertoires in COVID-19 (dated by TCRdb to the early 2020s). Regarding the research as a whole: Samples covering the acute and convalescent phases of COVID-19 were provided by collaborators in the United States, Italy and Spain. The prospective study material was composed of cDNA or gDNA derived from T cells, B-cell-depleted T cells, or PBMCs. Subjects who had been exposed to COVID-19, were actively infected with it, or had recovered from it provided the deeply sampled blood TCRbeta repertoires that made up the dataset. The repertoires were made available in a free public database intended to serve as a resource for research on the immune response to SARS-CoV-2. Samples came from the ongoing ImmuneRACE study (first 160 participants) plus 1,254 subjects from 6 global collaborators. Sample metadata almost always included a de-identified subject ID, COVID-19 status, age in years and sex. Where available, HLA class I and class II types were taken from metadata supplied by the sample provider and were not determined by assay-based typing. The investigation overall reported the following: How much clinical and demographic metadata was included differed by source and by participant, and the metadata was provided uncurated.

Whole blood was collected in K2EDTA tubes by collaborating institutions according to the institutions' own protocols. For TCRbeta analysis, collaborators shipped samples in one of three forms: frozen whole blood, isolated PBMCs, or DNA extracted from either of those sample types. The immunoSEQ Assay, a bias-controlled multiplex PCR, was used to amplify TCRbeta CDR3 regions from genomic DNA. Per the source publication's procedure: The number of nucleated cells in each sample was estimated by amplification of reference gene primers within the assay. To quantify the absolute abundance of each unique TCRbeta CDR3 rearrangement, sequence reads were collapsed and filtered. For each sample, productive Simpson clonality was calculated by taking the square root of Simpson's diversity index across productive rearrangements. As stored in TCRdb, this immuneACCESS dataset retains in-frame rearrangements with V and J assigned. A fraction of the clones does not appear; measured against another copy, unresolved V genes explain less than half of the discrepancy, and the remainder lacks a known reason. V and J calls and clone size follow that table, whereas D and trimming were derived from the DNA. This sample gives 200,000 to 300,000 clones in total; less than 90% of them show up just once. The top ten clonotypes cover roughly 1.9% of the sample.

The CDR3, cysteine through phenylalanine, is 14 amino acids long. Just CDR3 DNA is preserved here, 42 bases in frame from base 1. V lost 6 bases and J lost 6 bases, and the count of bases not matched to a germline gene is 6. Based on the germline V gene, the CDR1 and CDR2 sequences are SNHLY and FYNNEI. Here the chain combines TRBV2 and TRBJ2-7; the junction holds 12 bases that match TRBD1. Sequenced material: peripheral blood. This clonotype was obtained from a man younger than 45 with active or convalescent COVID-19. The CDR3 has the sequence CASSTGTGGVEQYF. The DNA sequence is given as TGTGCCAGCAGCACCGGGACAGGGGGCGTCGAGCAGTACTTC.